The sequence of this T cell receptor (beta chain) was determined in a study of cytomegalovirus exposure and HLA in healthy donors. The study, taken as a whole, reports: As a later analysis showed, a missense DCLRE1C variant was linked to trimming of TCR beta V- and J-genes.

As regards this clone: Its antigen is unidentified.

Germline V gives CDR1 SQVTM, CDR2 ANQGSEA. This CDR3 spans 12 amino acids. The V and J ends lost 7 bases and 12 bases, in that order; junction bases with no gene match: 13. PCR amplification relied on 60 Vbeta primers (plus 13 Jbeta primers). The table came from immunoSEQ multiplex PCR; TCRdb's copy has only in-frame clones and leaves some out. This repertoire includes 100,000 to 150,000 clones. The sequencing input was PBMCs. The V call is TRBV29-1, the J call TRBJ1-1; 8 bases agree with TRBD1. The sequence derives from a man aged 40-50 years in good health and CMV-seronegative. In DNA, the CDR3 is TGCAGCGGACACAGGGGGGAAAGTAAGACTTTCTTT. Protein sequence: CSGHRGESKTFF.